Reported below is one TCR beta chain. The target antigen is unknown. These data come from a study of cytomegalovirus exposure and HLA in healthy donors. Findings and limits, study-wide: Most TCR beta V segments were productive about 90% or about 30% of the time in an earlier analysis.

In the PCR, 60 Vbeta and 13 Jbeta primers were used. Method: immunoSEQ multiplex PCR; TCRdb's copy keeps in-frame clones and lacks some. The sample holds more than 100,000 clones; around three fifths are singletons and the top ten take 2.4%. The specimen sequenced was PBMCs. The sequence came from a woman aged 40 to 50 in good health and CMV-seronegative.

The CDR3 loop is CASSDPGTGGSYEQYF. CDR3 in DNA: TGTGCCAGCAGTGATCCCGGGACAGGGGGCTCCTACGAGCAGTACTTC. The chain has TRBV6-1 and TRBJ2-7; 11 nucleotides align to TRBD1. In germline, CDR1 is MNHNS, CDR2 SASEGT. The CDR3 sequence is 16 residues long. The J segment lost 0 bases and the V segment lost 3 bases, leaving 4 bases of the junction unmatched.